This is a list of T cell receptor beta chains from one sample in a study of blood T cell repertoires in COVID-19. Repertoires were generated with immunoSEQ multiplex PCR, while TCRdb's copy carries only in-frame clones and drops some. The sample records about 43,000 clones, approximately 87% being singletons. Sequenced material: peripheral blood. Source of these receptors: a man in his forties with COVID-19, enrolled during active disease. The conserved cysteine and the conserved F or W are not part of the CDR3 here. Fields, in order: clone size, V gene, CDR3 protein. Part of the rows lack a size; the others show once, few, many or a class for expanded clones.

NA	TRBV11-2	ASSSTAGTAQDTEAF
NA	TRBV24-1	ATRGLAGDEQF
NA	TRBV11-2	ASSPQGGTGELF
few	TRBV5-6	ASSGAGYAGNTIY
NA	TRBV18	ASSPTSGSIDTQY
NA	TRBV14	ASSPGRTGANEKLF
NA	TRBV7-9	ASSSGGGEEKLF
NA	TRBV2	ASSFPSSLAGGNYEQY
NA	TRBV3-1/TRBV3-2	ASSQGLAASTDTQY
NA	TRBV28	ASSYERGVYNEQF
NA	TRBV3-1/TRBV3-2	ASSQDIVSGIYEQY
NA	TRBV18	ASSPGASSSEAF
NA	TRBV18	ASSPPTGLNTEAF
NA	TRBV19	ASSIRQGMRTKNIQY
NA	TRBV9	ASSVAGGAGGELF
NA	TRBV4-2	ASSQDRGRGAGDTQY
NA	TRBV9	ASSADFQGVGNTIY
NA	TRBV12-3/TRBV12-4	ASSFASPETQY
NA	TRBV7-3	ASSSYRGTGELF
NA	TRBV4-1	ASSQDLKRGNTEAF
NA	TRBV11-2	ASSSGQGNTEAF
NA	TRBV6-5	ASSYRTGFYSYT
NA	TRBV11-2	ASSLGGQNYGYT
NA	TRBV6-6	ASSYSSGVEKLF
once	TRBV2	ASSGGRGLVGSTDTQY
NA	TRBV4-2	ASSQERGGWYNEQF
NA	TRBV2	ASNPRTSGSHEQF
NA	TRBV24-1	ATSDPGRSTDTQY
once	TRBV6-1	ASSEYSPYEQY
NA	TRBV6-6	ASKGDRVPPETQY
NA	TRBV14	ASSQVADSLGEQY
NA	TRBV6-4	ASSFRTSGSSKNIQY
NA	TRBV11-3	ASSFSYTEAF
NA	TRBV6-1	ASSESLRGSSYEQY
NA	TRBV20-1	SARGGRS
once	TRBV7-3	ASSPIAGGNTGELF
NA	TRBV12-3/TRBV12-4	ASRQPQGKAF
NA	TRBV20-1	SASLAGFRSYNEQF
NA	TRBV28	ATWTGSRNTEAF
NA	TRBV19	ASITSGNTGELF
once	TRBV7-9	ASSLARDYGYT
NA	TRBV3-1/TRBV3-2	ASSQAGTYEQY
NA	TRBV5-4	ASSLELGQGADGYT
few	TRBV18	ASCLDIHTEAF
NA	TRBV3-1/TRBV3-2	ASSHLLRLAGVLDTGELF
NA	TRBV25-1	ASTLTGLYEQY
NA	TRBV5-1	ASSATGLTGELF
NA	TRBV5-1	ASSLDRDYGYT
few	TRBV12-5	ASATGLGYNEQF
NA	TRBV19	ASMAGANTGELF
NA	TRBV5-1	ASSFEGSPQETQY
NA	TRBV5-4	ASSLMGAGYEQY
NA	TRBV5-4	ASSLPLLTEAF
NA	TRBV2	ASSDTGNTDTQY
few	TRBV19	ASSSVTGGGQPQH
NA	TRBV5-8	ASSFGGIGEQY
NA	TRBV11-3	ASSPVLGGNTIY